This T cell receptor beta chain was identified in a study of shared clonotypes between healthy human individuals. Study information: Aged between 18 and 49, the donors were a couple of women and three men.

J lost 11 bases, V lost 0 bases, and 14 bases had no gene match. Germline lookup yields CDR1 LGHNA and CDR2 YSLEER. CDR3 length: 17 amino acids. In the case of this clone: The antigen is undetermined.

Produced via immunoSEQ multiplex PCR; TCRdb's table is partial and in-frame only. The repertoire holds about 2 million clones, with about 94% as singletons. Study-wide results and limits: Sequencing depth was a factor that was expected to affect clonotype sharing among donors.

The naive CD8 subset, CD45RO-negative cells positively selected for CCR7, excluded terminally differentiated effector memory CD45RA+ cells. Healthy and HIV-negative, the adult donors had no recent acute infections or vaccinations. This chain joins TRBV4-3 and TRBJ2-1; 9 bases are a match to TRBD1. Sequencing was performed on naive CD8+ T cells sorted from blood. This receptor was identified in a man aged 18 to 29 in good health. Written as DNA, the CDR3 is TGCGCCAGCAGCCAAGATCTCGGGGGGACAGGGTATAGCAAGCAGTTCTTC. Translating it yields CASSQDLGGTGYSKQFF.